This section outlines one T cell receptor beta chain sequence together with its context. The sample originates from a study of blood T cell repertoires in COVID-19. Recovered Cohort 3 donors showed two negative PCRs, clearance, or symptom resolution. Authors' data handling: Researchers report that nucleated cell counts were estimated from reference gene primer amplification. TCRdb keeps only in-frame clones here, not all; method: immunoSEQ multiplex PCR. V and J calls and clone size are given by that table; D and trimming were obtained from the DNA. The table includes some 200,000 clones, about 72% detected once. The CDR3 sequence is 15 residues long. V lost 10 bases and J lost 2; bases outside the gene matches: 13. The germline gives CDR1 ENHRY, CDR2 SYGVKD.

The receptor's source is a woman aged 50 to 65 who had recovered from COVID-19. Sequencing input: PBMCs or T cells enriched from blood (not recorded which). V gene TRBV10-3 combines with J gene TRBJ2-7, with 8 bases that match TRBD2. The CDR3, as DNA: TGTGCCACTAGGGGAGGAGCGGGAGAGACCTACGAGCAGTACTTC. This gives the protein CATRGGAGETYEQYF.